This T cell receptor beta chain was observed in a study of blood T cells in healthy people across ages. About the study: Roughly one uniquely barcoded beta molecule per two T cells was captured.

Together with a sample-barcoded 5' primer, a J-beta primer mix was included in a second PCR lasting about 7 to 12 cycles. Researchers report that a template-switch adaptor with 12 random nucleotides tagged each cDNA molecule. In TCRdb, the 5' RACE reads were re-called with MiXCR into one record per CDR3 protein. The data contain 750,000 or so distinct CDR3 sequences, roughly 25% of them singletons. The table lists this clonotype with a few counts. Trimming left V 4 bases short and J 7 bases short, with 22 bases between. CDR3 length equals 16 residues. Germline lookup yields CDR1 SGHAT and CDR2 FQNNGV. The same data also went into a second study, on T cells of mothers and their children. This second report adds: Each 15 ul cDNA reaction used roughly 1.5 ug RNA; all RNA was used. Normalized overlap was always slightly, never significantly, higher in related than unrelated mother-child pairs.

This receptor was identified in a boy younger than 18 in good health. The genes are TRBV11-2 and TRBJ1-1, with a weak D call TRBD1 (6 bases). Sequencing was performed on blood. In DNA form, the CDR3 reads TGTGCCAGCAGCTACTTAGGCTACACAGGGAGGAATGAAGCTTTCTTT. Translated, it gives CASSYLGYTGRNEAFF.